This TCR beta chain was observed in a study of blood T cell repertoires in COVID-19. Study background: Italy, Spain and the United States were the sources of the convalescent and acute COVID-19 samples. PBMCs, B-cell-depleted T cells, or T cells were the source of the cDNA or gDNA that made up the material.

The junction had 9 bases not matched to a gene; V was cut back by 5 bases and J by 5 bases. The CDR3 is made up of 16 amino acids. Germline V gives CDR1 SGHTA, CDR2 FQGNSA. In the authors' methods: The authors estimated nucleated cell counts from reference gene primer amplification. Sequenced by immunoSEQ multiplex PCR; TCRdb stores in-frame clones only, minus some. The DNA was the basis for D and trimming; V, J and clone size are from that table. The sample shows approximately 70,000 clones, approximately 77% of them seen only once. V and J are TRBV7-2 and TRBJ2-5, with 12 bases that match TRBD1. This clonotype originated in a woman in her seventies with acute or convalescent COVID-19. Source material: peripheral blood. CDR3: CASSLTGQGARETQYF. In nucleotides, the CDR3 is TGTGCCAGCAGCCTTACGGGACAGGGGGCCCGGGAGACCCAGTACTTC. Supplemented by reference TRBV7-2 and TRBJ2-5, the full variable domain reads GAGVSQSPSNKVTEKGKDVELRCDPISGHTALYWYRQSLGQGLEFLIYFQGNSAPDKSGLPSDRFSAERTGGSVSTLTIQRTQQEDSAVYLCASSLTGQGARETQYFGPGTRLLVL.